This paragraph reports one TCR beta chain. Per the authors' pipeline: The assay estimated nucleated cells by amplifying reference gene primers. This table comes from immunoSEQ multiplex PCR, and its TCRdb copy is limited to in-frame clones, with some not included. The D gene and trimming were derived from the DNA, and the V and J assignments and clone size from that table. The table lists about 100,000 clones, 85% to 95% of them singletons, with more than 1.5% in the top ten. This record comes from a study of blood T cell repertoires in COVID-19. The wider study: There were acute and convalescent COVID-19 samples, and they came from the United States, Italy and Spain. T cells, B-cell-depleted T cells, or PBMCs supplied cDNA or gDNA.

This CDR3 is 15 amino acids long. The germline V gene encodes CDR1 MNHEY and CDR2 SVGAGI. V was cut by 2 bases and J by 3 bases, with 8 bases left in between. Sequenced: peripheral blood. This receptor was obtained from a man between 60 and 75 years old with acute or convalescent COVID-19. The J gene is TRBJ2-6, the V gene TRBV6-5, with D perhaps matching TRBD1 (5 bases). This chain's CDR3 is CASSYTGGGANVLTF. CDR3 bases: TGTGCCAGCAGTTACACAGGCGGTGGGGCCAACGTCCTGACTTTC.